Listed below are T cell receptor beta chains from one sample, sequenced in a study of blood T cell repertoires in COVID-19. Data came from immunoSEQ multiplex PCR; TCRdb stores just in-frame clones and leaves some out. The table has roughly 220,000 clones, approximately 81% seen once. Sequenced: peripheral blood. Source of these receptors: a man aged 25 to 40 with active or convalescent COVID-19. Each CDR3 is given without its conserved first and last residue. Each record gives: J gene, V gene, CDR3 protein.

J: TRBJ2-3; V: TRBV27; CDR3: ASPWRSTDTQY
J: TRBJ1-2; V: TRBV30; CDR3: AWSATGQGAWLGYGYT
J: TRBJ1-1; V: TRBV2; CDR3: ASSEGRAGGTEAF
J: TRBJ1-5; V: TRBV14; CDR3: ASSPRYRPNQPQH
J: TRBJ1-1; V: TRBV28; CDR3: ASQFRGTEAF
J: TRBJ2-2; V: TRBV27; CDR3: ASRTSGTSHGELF
J: TRBJ2-2; V: TRBV4-2; CDR3: ASSQGTGATGELF
J: TRBJ2-7; V: TRBV2; CDR3: ASSEQGEGYEQY
J: TRBJ2-7; V: TRBV11-1; CDR3: ASSLVPARGLREQY
J: TRBJ2-3; V: TRBV4-3; CDR3: ASSQDRRFATQY
J: TRBJ2-5; V: TRBV11-2; CDR3: ASSTRPQVAKVETQY
J: TRBJ2-7; V: TRBV7-9; CDR3: ASSSPQAYEQY
J: TRBJ1-6; V: TRBV6-5; CDR3: ASSKGQTYNSPLH
J: TRBJ2-2; V: TRBV19; CDR3: ARKTSGGCTGELF
J: TRBJ1-4; V: TRBV11-2; CDR3: ASSLASGTGEKLF
J: TRBJ1-1; V: TRBV5-5; CDR3: ASSLGQGTLFRGTEAF
J: TRBJ1-6; V: TRBV7-3; CDR3: ASSLGPNSPLH
J: TRBJ2-1; V: TRBV4-3; CDR3: ASSQLRSGSNEQF
J: TRBJ2-1; V: TRBV6-2/TRBV6-3; CDR3: ASSQATSGHNEQF
J: TRBJ1-1; V: TRBV11-2; CDR3: ASSPDAGVSEAF